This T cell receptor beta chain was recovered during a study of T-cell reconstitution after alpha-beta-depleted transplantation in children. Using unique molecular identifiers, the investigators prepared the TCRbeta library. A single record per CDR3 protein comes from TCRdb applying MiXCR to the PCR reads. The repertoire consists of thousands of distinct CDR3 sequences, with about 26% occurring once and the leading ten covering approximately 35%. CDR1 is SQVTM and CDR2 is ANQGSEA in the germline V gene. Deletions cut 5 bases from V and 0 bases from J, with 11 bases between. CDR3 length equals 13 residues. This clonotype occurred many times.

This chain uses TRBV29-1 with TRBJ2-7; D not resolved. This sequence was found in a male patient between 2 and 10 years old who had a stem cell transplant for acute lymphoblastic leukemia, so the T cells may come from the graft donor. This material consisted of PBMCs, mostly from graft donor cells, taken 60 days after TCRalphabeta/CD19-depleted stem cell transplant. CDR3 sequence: CSVHSKSSYEQYF. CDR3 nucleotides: TGCAGCGTTCACTCAAAAAGCTCCTACGAGCAGTACTTC.